This TCR beta chain was obtained from a study of blood T cell repertoires in COVID-19. Germline assignment: CDR1 SNHLY and CDR2 FYNNEI. V lost 4 bases and J lost 0, with 7 bases in between. The CDR3 has 14 residues. Profiled with immunoSEQ multiplex PCR; TCRdb holds only in-frame clones, not every one. Of some 530,000 clones listed, less than 90% are singletons. The material sequenced was PBMCs or T cells enriched from blood (not recorded which). The chain is built from TRBV2 and TRBJ1-3; tentative D call: TRBD1 (6 bases). The receptor's source is a woman in her sixties or seventies who had recovered from COVID-19. CDR3 sequence (DNA): TGTGCCAGCAGTGGACAGGTCTCTGGAAACACCATATATTTT. Its translation: CASSGQVSGNTIYF.